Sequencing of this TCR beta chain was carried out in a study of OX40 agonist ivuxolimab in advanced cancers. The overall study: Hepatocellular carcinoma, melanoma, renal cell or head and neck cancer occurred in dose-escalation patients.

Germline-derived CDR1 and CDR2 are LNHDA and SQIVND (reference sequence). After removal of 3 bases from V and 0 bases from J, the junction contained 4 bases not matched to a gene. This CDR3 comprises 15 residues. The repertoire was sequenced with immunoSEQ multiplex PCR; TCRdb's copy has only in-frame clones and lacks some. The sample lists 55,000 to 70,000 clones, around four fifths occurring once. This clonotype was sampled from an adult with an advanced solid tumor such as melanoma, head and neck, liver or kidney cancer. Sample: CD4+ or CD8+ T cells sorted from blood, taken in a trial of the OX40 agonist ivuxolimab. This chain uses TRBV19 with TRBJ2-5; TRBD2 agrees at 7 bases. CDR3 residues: CASSMRGLNQETQYF. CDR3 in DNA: TGTGCCAGTAGTATGCGGGGGTTGAACCAAGAGACCCAGTACTTC.